This T cell receptor delta chain is drawn from a study of Vδ1+ human thymocytes. This clone came up a few times. Its antigen is still unknown. The template was reverse-transcribed extracted RNA. CDR3 amplicons came from multiplex PCR with pooled V-gene forward and constant-region reverse primers. TCRdb called clones anew from the multiplex PCR reads with CATT. Of under 25,000 delta-chain clones listed, 25% to 30% are singletons. Points from the study as a whole: Highly polyclonal TRG and TRD repertoires with Gaussian CDR3 length distributions appeared in thymus. Despite high sort purity, roughly 21% of thymic T cell receptor delta sequences were Vdelta2.

Purity of the sorted Vdelta1+ thymocytes ranged from 98% to 99.6%. This CDR3 has 25 residues. Germline loops: CDR1 TSWWSYY, CDR2 QGS. Losses at the gene ends were 1 base for V and 0 bases for J; bases not matched to a gene: 27. Sequenced material: Vdelta1+ gamma-delta thymocytes from the thymus. The subset was: FACS-sorted CD3+ TCRalphabeta- TCRVdelta1+ TCRVdelta2- thymocytes. The sequence was obtained from a boy younger than two who had congenital heart surgery. The rearrangement joins TRDV1 to TRDJ1; TRDD3 matches 12 bases. CDR3 in DNA: TGTGCTCTTGGGGAACGACAACCGGGTCCCGCTCTGGGGGATACGCGCCGGCTTTACACCGATAAACTCATCTTT. Its protein product is CALGERQPGPALGDTRRLYTDKLIF.